Listed below are T cell receptor beta chains from one sample, sequenced in a study of T cell repertoires in cytomegalovirus infection. TCRdb independently ran MiXCR on the reads; one entry per CDR3 protein. The sample yields some 500,000 distinct CDR3 sequences, 33% seen once. For these receptors, no antigen is known. The specimen comprised cultured PBMCs, sampled from culture after CMV antigen stimulation. The receptors stem from a human donor in good health (CMV status not recorded). Some clones in this sample may be carry-over from other donors' samples. The CDR3 runs from the conserved cysteine through the conserved F or W. The D gene is left open where the match is weak. Some rows have no size entry. The others give once, few or many, or a class for an expanded clone.

.	TRBJ2-1	TRBV19	.	CASTPAGTQTHNEQFF	TGTGCCAGTACCCCCGCGGGGACCCAGACCCACAATGAGCAGTTCTTC
.	TRBJ2-5	TRBV28	few	CASSSGWKTQYF	TGTGCCAGCAGTTCGGGGTGGAAGACCCAGTACTTC
.	TRBJ1-1	TRBV11-2	.	CASSLDFGVGEAFF	TGTGCCAGCAGCTTAGATTTCGGGGTCGGAGAAGCTTTCTTT
.	TRBJ2-1	TRBV6-2/TRBV6-3	.	CASSYFDNEQFF	TGTGCCAGCAGTTACTTTGACAATGAGCAGTTCTTC
.	TRBJ2-7	TRBV6-1	few	CASSEGPRGILGSYEQYF	TGTGCCAGCAGTGAAGGTCCCAGGGGCATACTAGGATCCTACGAGCAGTACTTC
.	TRBJ1-1	TRBV6-8	.	CASSFLTQAMNTEAFF	TGTGCCAGCAGTTTTCTGACTCAGGCTATGAACACTGAAGCTTTCTTT
.	TRBJ2-5	TRBV12-5	.	CASGLGRQETQYF	TGTGCTAGTGGTTTAGGCAGGCAAGAGACCCAGTACTTC
TRBD2	TRBJ2-5	TRBV7-2	many	CASSLGLAGRGEETQYF	TGTGCCAGCAGCTTAGGGCTAGCGGGAAGGGGGGAAGAGACCCAGTACTTC
TRBD1	TRBJ2-5	TRBV6-2/TRBV6-3	.	CASSKQGGKETQYF	TGTGCCAGCAGTAAACAGGGGGGTAAAGAGACCCAGTACTTC
.	TRBJ1-1	TRBV28	few	CASSLFVGAGNTEAFF	TGTGCCAGCAGTTTATTTGTCGGGGCAGGGAACACTGAAGCTTTCTTT
TRBD1	TRBJ2-1	TRBV5-1	few	CASSFTGVLIGTYNEQFF	TGCGCCAGCAGCTTTACAGGGGTTCTCATCGGCACTTACAATGAGCAGTTCTTC
.	TRBJ2-2	TRBV6-1	few	CASGGGQATNTGELFF	TGTGCCAGCGGAGGGGGTCAGGCAACGAACACCGGGGAGCTGTTTTTT
TRBD2	TRBJ2-1	TRBV12-3/TRBV12-4	.	CASRPAGASDEQFF	TGTGCCAGCAGGCCAGCGGGAGCGTCGGATGAGCAGTTCTTC
.	TRBJ1-5	TRBV20-1	.	CSARDPSGPGRRNQPQHF	TGCAGTGCTAGAGATCCGTCGGGCCCCGGGCGGCGCAATCAGCCCCAGCATTTT
.	TRBJ2-4	TRBV27	few	CASRSDLNIQYF	TGTGCCAGCAGGTCGGACCTAAACATTCAGTACTTC
.	TRBJ1-2	TRBV19	few	CASSIATDGYTF	TGTGCCAGTAGTATAGCCACGGATGGCTACACCTTC
TRBD2	TRBJ2-7	TRBV20-1	.	CSGRGLRTSGSEQYF	TGCAGTGGTAGGGGTTTGAGGACTAGCGGGAGCGAGCAGTACTTC
TRBD1	TRBJ1-6	TRBV4-3	.	CASSQGTGSLSPLHF	TGCGCCAGCAGCCAAGGGACAGGGTCATTATCACCCCTCCACTTT
.	TRBJ2-1	TRBV13	few	CASSLSGVAGNEQFF	TGTGCCAGCAGCTTATCGGGAGTTGCGGGGAATGAGCAGTTCTTC
.	TRBJ1-1	TRBV20-1	.	CSARDPVWGNTEAFF	TGCAGTGCTAGAGATCCGGTATGGGGGAACACTGAAGCTTTCTTT
.	TRBJ1-1	TRBV3-1	.	CASSPFTGSRTEAFF	TGTGCCAGCAGCCCCTTTACGGGGAGTCGGACTGAAGCTTTCTTT
TRBD2	TRBJ2-7	TRBV30	.	CAWSGGGSSYEQYF	TGTGCCTGGAGTGGGGGGGGTAGCTCCTACGAGCAGTACTTC
.	TRBJ2-7	TRBV20-1	once	CSATSGTSRYEQYF	TGCAGTGCTACATCCGGGACATCGAGGTACGAGCAGTACTTC
TRBD1	TRBJ1-1	TRBV4-1	.	CASSQDRGLGTEAFF	TGCGCCAGCAGCCAAGATAGGGGGCTAGGCACTGAAGCTTTCTTT
.	TRBJ2-5	TRBV7-2	.	CASRNSGGETQYF	TGTGCCAGCAGGAACAGTGGGGGGGAGACCCAGTACTTC
.	TRBJ1-2	TRBV11-3	.	CASRGLGGYGYTF	TGTGCCAGCAGGGGGCTCGGTGGCTATGGCTACACCTTC
TRBD2	TRBJ2-1	TRBV6-2/TRBV6-3	.	CASKLAGGPVEQFF	TGTGCCAGCAAGTTGGCGGGAGGGCCAGTTGAGCAGTTCTTC
.	TRBJ1-2	TRBV10-2	.	CASSEPSRPDGYTF	TGCGCCAGCAGTGAGCCCAGCCGCCCCGATGGCTACACCTTC
.	TRBJ2-3	TRBV27	few	CASSSAAARGADTQYF	TGTGCCAGCAGTTCCGCAGCCGCTCGGGGGGCTGATACGCAGTATTTT
.	TRBJ1-1	TRBV6-2/TRBV6-3	.	CASSRDGLGTEAFF	TGTGCCAGCAGTCGGGACGGACTAGGCACTGAAGCTTTCTTT
.	TRBJ2-2	TRBV4-3	.	CASSRLPGREELFF	TGCGCCAGCAGCCGCCTACCGGGACGGGAGGAGCTGTTTTTT
TRBD2	TRBJ2-2	TRBV7-8	.	CASSLRSASGRLTGELFF	TGTGCCAGCAGCTTACGGAGCGCTAGCGGCCGCCTGACCGGGGAGCTGTTTTTT
TRBD1	TRBJ2-6	TRBV5-5	.	CASSLHGGQGVSGANVLTF	TGTGCCAGCAGCTTGCATGGCGGACAGGGTGTCTCTGGGGCCAACGTCCTGACTTTC
.	TRBJ1-1	TRBV30	.	CAWSVWGRTEAFF	TGTGCCTGGAGTGTGTGGGGAAGGACTGAAGCTTTCTTT
.	TRBJ1-1	TRBV27	once	CASTTGLNTEAFF	TGTGCCAGTACAACAGGGCTGAACACTGAAGCTTTCTTT
.	TRBJ2-1	TRBV10-3	many	CAISASSSYNEQFF	TGTGCCATCAGTGCGTCTAGCAGCTACAATGAGCAGTTCTTC
.	TRBJ2-1	TRBV4-3	.	CASSQEAGPLSNEQFF	TGCGCCAGCAGCCAAGAGGCAGGGCCCCTCTCCAATGAGCAGTTCTTC
TRBD1	TRBJ2-7	TRBV4-3	.	CASSRQDVGQGAYEQYF	TGCGCCAGCAGCCGACAAGATGTGGGACAGGGGGCTTACGAGCAGTACTTC
.	TRBJ2-1	TRBV29-1	.	CSVDRRLVNEQFF	TGCAGCGTGGACAGGCGACTAGTAAATGAGCAGTTCTTC
.	TRBJ2-7	TRBV4-3	few	CASSQEGWGEQYF	TGCGCCAGCAGCCAAGAAGGCTGGGGCGAGCAGTACTTC
TRBD2	TRBJ2-3	TRBV19	.	CASSRETSGSGDTQYF	TGTGCCAGTAGTAGGGAGACTAGCGGGTCCGGGGATACGCAGTATTTT
TRBD2	TRBJ2-1	TRBV7-2	.	CASSSPERSGGSSYNEQFF	TGTGCCAGCAGCTCTCCGGAGCGTTCGGGAGGGAGCTCCTACAATGAGCAGTTCTTC
.	TRBJ2-5	TRBV7-8	.	CASSFLLIQETQYF	TGTGCCAGCAGTTTCCTTCTGATTCAAGAGACCCAGTACTTC
.	TRBJ2-5	TRBV6-2/TRBV6-3	once	CASCLGTGRPVETQYF	TGTGCCAGCTGCCTGGGGACGGGACGGCCGGTAGAGACCCAGTACTTC
.	TRBJ2-2	TRBV7-3	few	CASSPSGTGELFF	TGTGCCAGCAGCCCCTCCGGGACAGGGGAGCTGTTTTTT
.	TRBJ1-5	TRBV2	few	CASSGRDLQPQHF	TGTGCCAGCAGTGGGAGGGACCTCCAGCCCCAGCATTTT
TRBD2	TRBJ2-1	TRBV20-1	few	CSATGLAGGLGFYNEQFF	TGCAGTGCGACCGGACTAGCGGGAGGGCTAGGGTTCTACAATGAGCAGTTCTTC
TRBD2	TRBJ2-3	TRBV6-1	.	CASSELAGVPDTQYF	TGTGCCAGCAGTGAACTAGCGGGAGTCCCAGATACGCAGTATTTT